This T cell receptor beta chain was captured by sequencing in a study of Ad26.COV2.S vaccination and SARS-CoV-2 variants. TCRdb keeps only in-frame clones here, not all; method: immunoSEQ multiplex PCR. Here the sample spans a few hundred thousand clones, about nine tenths being singletons. Study results and limitations: Participants in the vaccine arm had higher spike-specific TCR breadth; placebo recipients had lower.

In germline, CDR1 is SNHLY, CDR2 FYNNEI. V shed 3 bases and J shed 3 bases, with 14 bases lying between them. CDR3 length: 15 residues. A word on this clone: What it recognizes is unknown.

Treatment meaning: roughly 19 received Ad26.COV2.S at low or high dose, single or two shots; 5 received placebo; per-sample allocation not given. On day 63 after the first injection, vaccine and placebo recipients gave samples. The source of this sequence is a person between 18 and 60 years old who received the Ad26.COV2.S COVID-19 vaccine or a placebo. V usage is TRBV2 and J usage is TRBJ1-1, with D tentatively TRBD1 (5 bases). The source was peripheral blood, collected in a trial of Ad26.COV2.S vaccine versus placebo. CDR3 residues: CASSEVGTGDTEAFF. The CDR3 DNA reads TGTGCCAGCAGTGAGGTGGGGACGGGCGACACTGAAGCTTTCTTT.